This T cell receptor (beta chain) was recorded in a study of blood T cell repertoires in COVID-19. Background on the study: Specimens from acute and convalescent COVID-19 originated in the United States, Italy and Spain. From T cells, B-cell-depleted T cells, or PBMCs came the material, which was cDNA or gDNA.

CDR1 and CDR2 from the germline V gene are SGDLS and YYNGEE. V trimming: 4 bases; J trimming: 0 bases; junction bases outside the gene matches: 7. This CDR3 is 16 amino acids long. Original methodology: Nucleated cell counts were estimated from reference gene primer amplification. Measured with immunoSEQ multiplex PCR; TCRdb has only the in-frame clones, and not every one. V, J and clone size reflect that table, while D and trimming were determined from the DNA. The profile shows 200,000 to 300,000 clones, roughly 80% of them singletons. The chain links TRBV9 to TRBJ2-1, with 7 positions matching TRBD2. Source material: peripheral blood. The sequence derives from a woman in her sixties or seventies with active or convalescent COVID-19. This chain's CDR3 is CASSSREGSSYNEQFF. The CDR3 coding sequence is TGTGCCAGCAGCAGCAGGGAGGGCAGCTCCTACAATGAGCAGTTCTTC.